One and the same sample provided the 25 T cell receptor beta chains below, sequenced in a study of cytomegalovirus exposure and HLA in healthy donors. Primers: 60 Vbeta forward and 13 Jbeta reverse. Assay: immunoSEQ multiplex PCR; the TCRdb copy retains only in-frame clones and omits some. The table lists approximately 90,000 clones, approximately 80% of them singletons. The material sequenced was PBMCs. These receptors came from a man between 25 and 39 years old in good health and CMV-seronegative.

The chain recombines TRBV27 with TRBJ2-4; D unresolved. V was shortened by 0 bases and J by 0 bases, with 9 bases between the two germline ends. The length of the CDR3 is 16 residues. Germline V gene data show CDR1 as MNHEY and CDR2 as SMNVEV (reference sequence). This CDR3 reads CASSLSIAAAKNIQYF. The CDR3 DNA reads TGTGCCAGCAGTTTATCCATTGCGGCAGCCAAAAACATTCAGTACTTC.

V is TRBV10-1 and J is TRBJ2-7; 8 bases are shared with TRBD1. Trimming took 4 bases from V and 2 from J; bases not matched to a gene: 10. CDR3 length: 16 amino acids. CDR1 is WNHNN, CDR2 SYGVQD, per germline (reference sequence). The CDR3 DNA sequence: TGCGCCAGCAGTGGGGGACCGGGACAGGAGACCTACGAGCAGTACTTC. Encoded protein: CASSGGPGQETYEQYF.

V is TRBV7-9 and J is TRBJ1-1, with no clear D. The germline V and J ends were trimmed by 1 base and 5 bases, with 20 bases remaining between them. Looked up from germline, CDR1 is SEHNR and CDR2 is FQNEAQ (reference sequence). The CDR3 sequence is 17 residues long. The CDR3 DNA reads as TGTGCCAGCAGCTTAGGGACCCGGTGGGTGGGGAGGACTGAAGCTTTCTTT. This sequence encodes CASSLGTRWVGRTEAFF.

The chain links TRBV18 to TRBJ2-2; D ambiguous. Germline-derived CDR1 and CDR2 are KGHSH and LQKENI. The CDR3 extends over 14 amino acids. The V end lost 3 bases, the J end lost 6 bases, and 11 bases lay between the germline ends. CDR3 amino acids: CASSPRFEAGELFF. The CDR3 region has the DNA TGTGCCAGCTCACCCCGGTTTGAGGCCGGGGAGCTGTTTTTT.

The chain carries TRBV7-8 and TRBJ1-2, with D unclear. Trimming took 5 bases from V and 0 from J, leaving 19 bases between them. The CDR3 is made up of 17 amino acids. Germline CDR1 SGHVS, CDR2 FQNEAQ. The CDR3 nucleotides are TGTGCCAGCAGCCAACAAGGCATCCGCGGCCCTAACTATGGCTACACCTTC. It encodes CASSQQGIRGPNYGYTF.

CDR3 nucleotides: TGTGCCAGCAGCAAAGGACTAGTAGATACGCAGTATTTT. Encoded protein: CASSKGLVDTQYF. This chain connects TRBV7-6 to TRBJ2-3; TRBD2 agrees at 7 bases. In germline, CDR1 is SGHVS, CDR2 FNYEAQ. The V segment lost 5 bases and the J segment 5 bases; nucleotides outside the gene matches: 4. This CDR3 is 13 amino acids long.

Concerning this clone: Its ends do not fully match the called genes, so a read error is possible. The chain carries TRBV7-9 and TRBJ1-2; D remains ambiguous. Germline assignment: CDR1 SEHNR and CDR2 FQNEAQ (reference sequence). The CDR3 is made up of 13 amino acids. The CDR3 sequence is CSSSLGRWRGYTF. The DNA of the CDR3 is TGTTCCAGCAGCTTAGGCCGGTGGCGGGGCTACACCTTC.

The chain has TRBV2 and TRBJ2-1, with D perhaps TRBD1 (5 bases). Germline CDR1 reads SNHLY; CDR2 reads FYNNEI. The CDR3 loop spans 14 amino acids. The germline V and J ends were trimmed by 7 bases and 0 bases, with 10 bases remaining between them. The CDR3 DNA reads TGTGCCAGCAACGGCCAGGGCTCCTACAATGAGCAGTTCTTC. Its translation is CASNGQGSYNEQFF.

The V gene is TRBV15, the J gene TRBJ2-3, with 9 bases aligning to TRBD1. This CDR3 region has 15 residues. Germline assignment: CDR1 LNHNV and CDR2 YYDKDF (reference sequence). After removal of 8 bases from V and 2 bases from J, the junction contained 8 bases not matched to a gene. The chain's CDR3 is CATALGQGDTDTQYF. CDR3 DNA: TGTGCCACCGCCCTGGGACAGGGAGACACAGATACGCAGTATTTT.

The V call is TRBV5-1, the J call TRBJ2-7, with D hard to call. Deletions cut 0 bases from V and 6 bases from J, with 19 bases between. This CDR3 comprises 16 residues. CDR1 and CDR2 (germline): SGHRS, YFSETQ. The CDR3 spells CASSLEPQNRLGEQYF. Here the CDR3 DNA reads TGCGCCAGCAGCTTGGAACCCCAAAACCGCCTAGGCGAGCAGTACTTC.

This clone has only a few counts. The gene calls are TRBV25-1 and TRBJ2-7; D gene unclear. This CDR3 has 13 amino acids. Trimming pared 3 bases from V and 3 bases from J, leaving 9 bases between. Germline CDR1 and CDR2: MGHDK and SYGVNS. The CDR3 DNA sequence: TGTGCCAGCAGTGACCAACAAAGCTACGAGCAGTACTTC. This encodes CASSDQQSYEQYF.

The chain joins TRBV5-5 to TRBJ2-2; TRBD2 matches at 9 bases. The CDR3 totals 16 residues. The V and J ends lost 6 bases and 6 bases, in that order; junction bases with no gene match: 12. CDR1 and CDR2 (germline): SGHKS, YYEKEE (reference sequence). The CDR3 nucleotides read TGTGCCAGCACCCAGCCTAGCGGGACCGCCGCCGGGGAGCTGTTTTTT. Its protein is CASTQPSGTAAGELFF.

The chain has TRBV6-1 and TRBJ2-7, with TRBD2 matching 9 bases. This CDR3 has 14 residues. The germline CDR1 and CDR2 sequences are MNHNS and SASEGT. V lost 7 bases, J lost 2 bases, and 6 bases stayed unmatched. The CDR3 loop reads CASTWASGAYEQYF. CDR3 in DNA: TGTGCCAGCACGTGGGCTAGCGGGGCCTACGAGCAGTACTTC.

The rearrangement links TRBV7-2 to TRBJ2-3; D is possibly TRBD1 (5 bases). The V gene lost 5 bases and the J gene lost 1 base, with 13 bases spanning the gap. CDR3 size: 15 residues. The V gene's germline CDR1 is SGHTA and CDR2 FQGNSA. Here the CDR3 DNA reads TGTGCCAGCAGCGCCTGGGGCGTGGGCACAGATACGCAGTATTTT. This sequence encodes CASSAWGVGTDTQYF.

The chain uses TRBV19 and TRBJ1-6; D is undetermined. V lost 4 bases to trimming and J lost 7 bases, with 11 bases between them. This CDR3 is built from 14 residues. The germline V gene encodes CDR1 LNHDA and CDR2 SQIVND (reference sequence). Here the CDR3 reads CASSRGGRNSPLHF. As DNA, the CDR3 is TGTGCCAGTAGTAGGGGAGGGCGGAATTCACCCCTCCACTTT.

The gene calls are TRBV18 and TRBJ1-1; no clear D gene. Trimming cost V 4 bases and J 4 bases, with 13 bases left between them. The germline CDR1 and CDR2 sequences are KGHSH and LQKENI. CDR3 length equals 14 residues. The CDR3 sequence is CASSQEVPGTEAFF. The CDR3 nucleotides read TGTGCCAGCTCACAAGAGGTACCTGGCACTGAAGCTTTCTTT.

The rearrangement joins TRBV18 to TRBJ2-3, with TRBD2 matching 9 bases. The CDR3 totals 15 residues. Per the germline V gene, CDR1 is KGHSH and CDR2 is LQKENI. Losses at the gene ends were 6 bases for V and 0 bases for J; bases not matched to a gene: 4. The CDR3 spells CASSAAGGSTDTQYF. As DNA, the CDR3 is TGTGCCAGCTCCGCTGCGGGGGGGAGCACAGATACGCAGTATTTT.

The V gene is TRBV11-2, the J gene TRBJ2-1, with TRBD2 matching over 8 bases. With 2 bases clipped from V and 4 bases from J, the junction kept 1 base outside the gene matches. The CDR3 is 14 residues long. Germline lookup yields CDR1 SGHAT and CDR2 FQNNGV. CDR3 in amino acids: CASSLKREYNEQFF. CDR3 DNA sequence: TGTGCCAGCAGCTTAAAGCGGGAGTACAATGAGCAGTTCTTC. Combining the CDR3 with reference TRBV11-2 and TRBJ2-1 gives the whole variable domain EAGVAQSPRYKIIEKRQSVAFWCNPISGHATLYWYQQILGQGPKLLIQFQNNGVVDDSQLPKDRFSAERLKGVDSTLKIQPAKLEDSAVYLCASSLKREYNEQFFGPGTRLTVL.

This chain connects TRBV7-2 to TRBJ2-1; D is unresolved. This CDR3 is built from 16 residues. Per the germline V gene, CDR1 is SGHTA and CDR2 is FQGNSA. The V end was cut by 1 base, the J end by 5 bases, with 15 bases between. The CDR3 coding sequence is TGTGCCAGCAGCTTAGGTCCCAGCCGACAAAACAATGAGCAGTTCTTC. Encoded protein: CASSLGPSRQNNEQFF.

Remarks on this clone: The identical CDR3 is also encoded by other nucleotide sequences in the sample. This chain uses TRBV7-8 with TRBJ1-2, with D possibly being TRBD1 (6 bases). Looked up from germline, CDR1 is SGHVS and CDR2 is FQNEAQ. There are 15 residues in the CDR3. The ends were cut back, 5 bases at V and 3 bases at J, with 16 bases in the middle. The CDR3: CASSPLGDRHYGYTF. DNA for the CDR3: TGTGCCAGCAGCCCCTTGGGAGACAGGCACTATGGCTACACCTTC.

This clone was seen a few times. The chain uses TRBV6-5 and TRBJ1-1; 7 bases align to TRBD1. V gave up 7 bases and J gave up 4 bases; unmatched junction bases: 6. The CDR3 is 13 amino acids. Germline CDR1 and CDR2: MNHEY and SVGAGI. Here the CDR3 reads CASNRQGGTEAFF. The DNA for the CDR3 is TGTGCCAGCAATCGACAGGGCGGCACTGAAGCTTTCTTT.

The CDR3 sequence: CASSYKAGVIETQYF. CDR3 sequence (DNA): TGTGCCAGCAGTTACAAAGCGGGGGTAATAGAGACCCAGTACTTC. The V gene is TRBV6-5, the J gene TRBJ2-5, with TRBD2 identical over 8 bases. CDR1 and CDR2 from the germline V gene are MNHEY and SVGAGI. The length of the CDR3 is 15 residues. V was clipped by 2 bases and J by 4 bases; unmatched bases: 6.

The V call is TRBV28, the J call TRBJ2-5; D might be TRBD1 (6 bases). The CDR3 sequence is 14 residues long. The V gene lost 6 bases and the J gene lost 5 bases, with 16 bases spanning the gap. Germline CDR1 MDHEN, CDR2 SYDVKM. The DNA of the CDR3 is TGTGCCAGCAGCACAACAGGGCCGCGGGAGACCCAGTACTTC. Translating it yields CASSTTGPRETQYF.

The chain carries TRBV5-1 and TRBJ1-6; D might be TRBD1 (5 bases). The ends were cut back, 4 bases at V and 6 bases at J, with 11 bases in the middle. The V gene's germline CDR1 is SGHRS and CDR2 YFSETQ. CDR3 length: 14 amino acids. This chain's CDR3 is CASSQGGGNSPLHF. The CDR3 coding sequence is TGCGCCAGCAGCCAGGGAGGTGGTAATTCACCCCTCCACTTT.

The chain combines TRBV7-6 with TRBJ2-3, with TRBD2 as a possible D gene (7 bases). V was cut by 1 base and J by 4 bases, with 12 bases left in between. Germline CDR1 SGHVS, CDR2 FNYEAQ. The CDR3 extends over 15 amino acids. CDR3: CASSLEGGRADTQYF. The CDR3 DNA follows: TGTGCCAGCAGCTTAGAGGGGGGGCGCGCAGATACGCAGTATTTT.